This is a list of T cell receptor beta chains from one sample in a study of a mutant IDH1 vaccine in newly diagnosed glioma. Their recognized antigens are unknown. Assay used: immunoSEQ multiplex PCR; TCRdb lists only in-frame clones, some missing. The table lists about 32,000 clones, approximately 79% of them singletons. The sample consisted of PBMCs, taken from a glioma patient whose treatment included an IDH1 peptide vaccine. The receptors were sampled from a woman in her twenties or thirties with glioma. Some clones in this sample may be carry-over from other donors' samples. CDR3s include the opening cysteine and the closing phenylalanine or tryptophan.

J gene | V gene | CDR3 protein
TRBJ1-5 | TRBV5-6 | CASSLGGGPNQPQHF
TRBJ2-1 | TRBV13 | CASSGGWEADYNEQFF
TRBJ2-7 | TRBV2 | CASTQTLAGAAYEQYF
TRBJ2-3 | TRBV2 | CASINPGRAVTSTDTQYF
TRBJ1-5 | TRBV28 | CASSFAMKNQPQHF
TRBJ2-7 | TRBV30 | CAWSPRDEQYF
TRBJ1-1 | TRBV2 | CASSRSWVATEAFF
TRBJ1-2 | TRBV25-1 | CASSDSDRVDGYTF
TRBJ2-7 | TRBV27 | CAVGTETYEQYF
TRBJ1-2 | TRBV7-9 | CASSPPVHHRQGRGYTF
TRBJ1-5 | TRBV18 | CASSPDRSPNQPQHF
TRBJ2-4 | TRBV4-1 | CASSQERAFRTGASGNIQYF
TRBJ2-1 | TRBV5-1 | CASSKGGPGNEQFF
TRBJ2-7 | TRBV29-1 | CSVRGVPTGGKNEQYF
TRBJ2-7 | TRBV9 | CASSSRGESSYEQYF
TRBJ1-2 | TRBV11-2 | CASSLSSSDYGYTF
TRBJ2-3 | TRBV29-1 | CSVDSWGEGGTQYF
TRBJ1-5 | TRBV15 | CATSRVGGGRSFNQPQHF
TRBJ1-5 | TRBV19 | CASRLGLGNQPQHF
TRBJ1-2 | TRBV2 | CASSEGVGWQTYGYTF
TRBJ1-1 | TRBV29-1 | CSVEDPQVNTEAFF
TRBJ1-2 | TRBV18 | CASSPTQGAGYTF
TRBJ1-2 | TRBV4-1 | CASSQVSEKYGYTF
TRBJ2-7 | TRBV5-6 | CASSLGFSYEQYF
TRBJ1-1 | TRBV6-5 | CASRKSTVNTEAFF
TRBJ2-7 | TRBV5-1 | CASKRADPSYEQYF
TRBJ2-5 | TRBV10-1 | CASSEKDQETQYF
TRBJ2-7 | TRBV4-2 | CASSQGRSRQRPYEQYF
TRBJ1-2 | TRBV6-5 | CASSYLDGNYGYTF
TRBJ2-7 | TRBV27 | CASFTNPSGGPYEQYF
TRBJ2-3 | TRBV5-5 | CASSFPGTGLKQYF
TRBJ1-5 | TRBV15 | CATSPDSHSNQPQHF
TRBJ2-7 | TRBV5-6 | CASTGGSGLHYF
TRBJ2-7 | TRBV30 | CAWRTGYEQYF
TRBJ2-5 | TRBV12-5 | CASGAGTGIQETQYF